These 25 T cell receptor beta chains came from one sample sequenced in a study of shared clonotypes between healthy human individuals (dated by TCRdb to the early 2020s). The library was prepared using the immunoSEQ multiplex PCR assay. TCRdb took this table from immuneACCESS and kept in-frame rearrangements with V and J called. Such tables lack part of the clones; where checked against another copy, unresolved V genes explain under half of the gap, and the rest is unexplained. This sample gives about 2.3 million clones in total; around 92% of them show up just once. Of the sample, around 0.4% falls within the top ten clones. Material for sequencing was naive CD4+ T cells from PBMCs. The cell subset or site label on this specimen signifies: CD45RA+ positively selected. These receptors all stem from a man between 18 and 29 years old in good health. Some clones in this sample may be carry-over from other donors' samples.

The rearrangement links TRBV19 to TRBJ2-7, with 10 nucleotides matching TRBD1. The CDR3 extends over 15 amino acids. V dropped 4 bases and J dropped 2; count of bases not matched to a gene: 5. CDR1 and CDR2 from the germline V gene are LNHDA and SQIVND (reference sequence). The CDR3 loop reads CASSTPGQGTYEQYF. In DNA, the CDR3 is TGTGCCAGTAGTACCCCGGGACAGGGGACCTACGAGCAGTACTTC. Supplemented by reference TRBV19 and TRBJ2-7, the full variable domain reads DGGITQSPKYLFRKEGQNVTLSCEQNLNHDAMYWYRQDPGQGLRLIYYSQIVNDFQKGDIAEGYSVSREKKESFPLTVTSAQKNPTAFYLCASSTPGQGTYEQYFGPGTRLTVT.

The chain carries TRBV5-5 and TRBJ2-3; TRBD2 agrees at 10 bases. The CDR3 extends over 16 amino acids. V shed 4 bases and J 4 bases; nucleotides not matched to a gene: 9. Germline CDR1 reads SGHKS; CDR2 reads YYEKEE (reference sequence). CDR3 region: CASSPLAGVGADTQYF. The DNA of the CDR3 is TGTGCCAGCAGCCCTCTAGCGGGGGTCGGGGCAGATACGCAGTATTTT.

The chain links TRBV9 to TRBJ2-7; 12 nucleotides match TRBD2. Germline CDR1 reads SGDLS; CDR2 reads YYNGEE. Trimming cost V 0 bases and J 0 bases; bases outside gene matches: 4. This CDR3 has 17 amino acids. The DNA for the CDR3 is TGTGCCAGCAGCGTAGGAACTAGCGGGAGGTCCTCCTACGAGCAGTACTTC. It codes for CASSVGTSGRSSYEQYF. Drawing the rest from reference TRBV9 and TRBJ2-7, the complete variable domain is DSGVTQTPKHLITATGQRVTLRCSPRSGDLSVYWYQQSLDQGLQFLIQYYNGEERAKGNILERFSAQQFPDLHSELNLSSLELGDSALYFCASSVGTSGRSSYEQYFGPGTRLTVT.

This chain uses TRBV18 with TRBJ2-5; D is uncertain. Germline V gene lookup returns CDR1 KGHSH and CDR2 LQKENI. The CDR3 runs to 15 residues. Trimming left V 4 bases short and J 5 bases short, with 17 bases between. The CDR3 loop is CASSRLGDTWETQYF. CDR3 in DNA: TGTGCCAGCTCACGCCTGGGTGACACGTGGGAGACCCAGTACTTC.

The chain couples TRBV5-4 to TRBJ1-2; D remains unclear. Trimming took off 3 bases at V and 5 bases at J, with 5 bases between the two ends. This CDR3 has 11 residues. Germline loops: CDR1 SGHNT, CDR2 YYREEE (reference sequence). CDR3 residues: CASSSLYGYTF. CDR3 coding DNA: TGTGCCAGCAGCTCACTGTATGGCTACACCTTC.

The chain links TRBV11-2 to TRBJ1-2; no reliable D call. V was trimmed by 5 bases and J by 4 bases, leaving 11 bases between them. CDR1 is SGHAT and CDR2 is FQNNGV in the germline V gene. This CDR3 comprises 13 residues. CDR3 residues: CASSQRSTYGYTF. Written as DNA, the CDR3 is TGTGCCAGCAGCCAAAGAAGCACCTATGGCTACACCTTC.

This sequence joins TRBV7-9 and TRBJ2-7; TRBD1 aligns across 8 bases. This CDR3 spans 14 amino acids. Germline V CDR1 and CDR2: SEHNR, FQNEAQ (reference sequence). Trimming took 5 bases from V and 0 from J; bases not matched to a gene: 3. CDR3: CASSPDRASYEQYF. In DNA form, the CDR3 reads TGTGCCAGCAGCCCGGACAGGGCCTCCTACGAGCAGTACTTC. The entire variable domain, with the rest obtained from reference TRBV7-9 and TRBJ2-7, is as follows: DTGVSQNPRHKITKRGQNVTFRCDPISEHNRLYWYRQTLGQGPEFLTYFQNEAQLEKSRLLSDRFSAERPKGSFSTLEIQRTEQGDSAMYLCASSPDRASYEQYFGPGTRLTVT.

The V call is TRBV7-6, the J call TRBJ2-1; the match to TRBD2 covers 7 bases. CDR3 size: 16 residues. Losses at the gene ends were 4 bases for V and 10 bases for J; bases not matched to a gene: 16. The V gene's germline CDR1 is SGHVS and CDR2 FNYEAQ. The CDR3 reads CASSSLPVLREREQFF. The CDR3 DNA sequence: TGTGCCAGCAGCTCCCTCCCTGTTCTGCGGGAGCGGGAGCAGTTCTTC.

The chain's CDR3 is CASKVGEETQYF. The CDR3 nucleotides are TGTGCCAGCAAGGTGGGAGAAGAGACCCAGTACTTC. The gene calls are TRBV2 and TRBJ2-5; possible D gene TRBD2, 5 bases. The CDR3 sequence is 12 residues long. Germline assignment: CDR1 SNHLY and CDR2 FYNNEI. Trimming removed 7 bases at V and 3 bases at J, with 9 bases between.

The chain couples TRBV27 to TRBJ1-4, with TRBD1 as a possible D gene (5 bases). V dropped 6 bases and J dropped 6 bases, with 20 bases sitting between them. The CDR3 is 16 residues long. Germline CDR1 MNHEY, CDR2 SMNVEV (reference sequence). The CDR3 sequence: CASSRRTPPGDEKLFF. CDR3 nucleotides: TGTGCCAGCAGCCGTAGAACCCCACCGGGGGATGAAAAACTGTTTTTT.

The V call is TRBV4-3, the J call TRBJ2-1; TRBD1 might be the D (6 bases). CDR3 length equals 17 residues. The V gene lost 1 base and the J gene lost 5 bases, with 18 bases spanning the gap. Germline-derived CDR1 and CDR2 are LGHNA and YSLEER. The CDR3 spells CASSQATGRLGNNEQFF. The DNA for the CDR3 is TGCGCCAGCAGCCAAGCAACAGGGCGTTTAGGGAACAATGAGCAGTTCTTC.

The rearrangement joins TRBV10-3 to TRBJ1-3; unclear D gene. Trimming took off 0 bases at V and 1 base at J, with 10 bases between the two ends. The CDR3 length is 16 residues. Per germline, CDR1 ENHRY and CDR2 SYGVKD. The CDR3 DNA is TGTGCCATCAGTGAGTCGAGGGTTTTATCTGGAAACACCATATATTTT. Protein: CAISESRVLSGNTIYF.

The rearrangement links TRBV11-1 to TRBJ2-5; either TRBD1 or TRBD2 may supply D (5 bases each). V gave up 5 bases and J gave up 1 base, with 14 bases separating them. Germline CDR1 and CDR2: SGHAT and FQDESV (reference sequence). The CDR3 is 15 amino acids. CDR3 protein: CASSRTPGRQETQYF. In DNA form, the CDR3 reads TGTGCCAGCAGCCGTACGCCGGGACGCCAAGAGACCCAGTACTTC.

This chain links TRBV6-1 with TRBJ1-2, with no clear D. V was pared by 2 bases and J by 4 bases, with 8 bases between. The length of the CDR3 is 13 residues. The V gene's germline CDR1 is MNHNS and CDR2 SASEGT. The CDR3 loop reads CASSEMAVYGYTF. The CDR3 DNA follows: TGTGCCAGCAGTGAAATGGCAGTCTATGGCTACACCTTC.

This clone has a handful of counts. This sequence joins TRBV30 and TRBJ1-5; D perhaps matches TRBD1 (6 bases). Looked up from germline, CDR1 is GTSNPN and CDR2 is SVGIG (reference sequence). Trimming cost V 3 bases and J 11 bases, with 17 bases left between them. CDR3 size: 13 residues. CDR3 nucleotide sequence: TGTGCCTGGAGCTCCCAGGGGCTTCGGTCCCAGCATTTT. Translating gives CAWSSQGLRSQHF.

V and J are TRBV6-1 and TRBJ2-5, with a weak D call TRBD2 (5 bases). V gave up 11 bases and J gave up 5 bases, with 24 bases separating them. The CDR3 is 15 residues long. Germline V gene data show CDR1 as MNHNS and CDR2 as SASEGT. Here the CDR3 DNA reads TGTGCCTGTATACCGGGAAACCTAAGGCGGGAGACCCAGTACTTC. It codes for CACIPGNLRRETQYF.

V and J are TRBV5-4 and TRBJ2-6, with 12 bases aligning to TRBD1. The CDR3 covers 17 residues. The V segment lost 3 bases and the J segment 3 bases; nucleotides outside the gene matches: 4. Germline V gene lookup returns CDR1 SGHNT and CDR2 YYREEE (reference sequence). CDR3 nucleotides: TGTGCCAGCAGCTCGGGGACAGGGGGCTATGGGGCCAACGTCCTGACTTTC. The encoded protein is CASSSGTGGYGANVLTF. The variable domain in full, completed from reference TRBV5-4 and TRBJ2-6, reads ETGVTQSPTHLIKTRGQQVTLRCSSQSGHNTVSWYQQALGQGPQFIFQYYREEENGRGNFPPRFSGLQFPNYSSELNVNALELDDSALYLCASSSGTGGYGANVLTFGAGSRLTVL.

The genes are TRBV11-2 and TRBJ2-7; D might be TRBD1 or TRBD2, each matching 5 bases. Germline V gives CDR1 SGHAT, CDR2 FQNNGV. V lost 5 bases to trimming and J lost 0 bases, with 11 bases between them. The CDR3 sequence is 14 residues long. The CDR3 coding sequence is TGTGCCAGCAGCAGGGACCTTCTCTCCTACGAGCAGTACTTC. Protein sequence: CASSRDLLSYEQYF.

CDR3 sequence (DNA): TGTGCCAGCTCACCACCGGCAGATTTGATTACTGAAGCTTTCTTT. Encoded protein: CASSPPADLITEAFF. This chain joins TRBV18 and TRBJ1-1, with D hard to call. Trimming stripped 0 bases from V and 5 bases from J, with 13 bases between. This CDR3 has 15 amino acids. The germline V gene has CDR1 KGHSH and CDR2 LQKENI.

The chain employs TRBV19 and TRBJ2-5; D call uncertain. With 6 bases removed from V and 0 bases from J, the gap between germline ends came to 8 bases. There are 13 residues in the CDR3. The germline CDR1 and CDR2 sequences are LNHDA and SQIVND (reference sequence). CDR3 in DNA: TGTGCCAGTAGAAACCCGTACCAAGAGACCCAGTACTTC. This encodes CASRNPYQETQYF.

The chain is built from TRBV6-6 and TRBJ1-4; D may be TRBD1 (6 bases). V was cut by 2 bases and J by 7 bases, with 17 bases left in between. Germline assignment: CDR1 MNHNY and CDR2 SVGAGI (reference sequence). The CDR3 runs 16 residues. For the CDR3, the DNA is TGTGCCAGCAGTTACGGGGGGCCTGCCTCGTTTGAAAAACTGTTTTTT. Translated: CASSYGGPASFEKLFF.

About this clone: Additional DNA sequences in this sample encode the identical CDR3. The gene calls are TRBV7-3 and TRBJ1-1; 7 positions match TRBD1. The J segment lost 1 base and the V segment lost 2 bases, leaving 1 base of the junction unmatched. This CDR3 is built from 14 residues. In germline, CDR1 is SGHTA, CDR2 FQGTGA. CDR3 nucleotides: TGTGCCAGCAGCTTACAGGGGGGGAACACTGAAGCTTTCTTT. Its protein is CASSLQGGNTEAFF.

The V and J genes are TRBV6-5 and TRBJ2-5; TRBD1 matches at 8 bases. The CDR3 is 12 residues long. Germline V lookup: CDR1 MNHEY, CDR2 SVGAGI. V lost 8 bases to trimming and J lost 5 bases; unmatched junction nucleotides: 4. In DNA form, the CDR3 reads TGTGCCAGCCAGGGGGCGGGGGAGACCCAGTACTTC. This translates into CASQGAGETQYF.

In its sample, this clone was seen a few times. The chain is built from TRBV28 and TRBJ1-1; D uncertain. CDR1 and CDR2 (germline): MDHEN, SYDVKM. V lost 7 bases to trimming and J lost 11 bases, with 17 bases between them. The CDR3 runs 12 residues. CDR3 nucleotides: TGTGCCAGCACCCTCGGATGGGAGGTTGCTTTCTTT. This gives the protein CASTLGWEVAFF.

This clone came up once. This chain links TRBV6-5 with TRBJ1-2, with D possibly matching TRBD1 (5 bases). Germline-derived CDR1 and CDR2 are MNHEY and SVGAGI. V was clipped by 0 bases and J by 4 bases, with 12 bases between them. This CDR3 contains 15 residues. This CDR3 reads CASSYSHRNGYGYTF. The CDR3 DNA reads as TGTGCCAGCAGTTACTCACACAGGAATGGCTATGGCTACACCTTC.